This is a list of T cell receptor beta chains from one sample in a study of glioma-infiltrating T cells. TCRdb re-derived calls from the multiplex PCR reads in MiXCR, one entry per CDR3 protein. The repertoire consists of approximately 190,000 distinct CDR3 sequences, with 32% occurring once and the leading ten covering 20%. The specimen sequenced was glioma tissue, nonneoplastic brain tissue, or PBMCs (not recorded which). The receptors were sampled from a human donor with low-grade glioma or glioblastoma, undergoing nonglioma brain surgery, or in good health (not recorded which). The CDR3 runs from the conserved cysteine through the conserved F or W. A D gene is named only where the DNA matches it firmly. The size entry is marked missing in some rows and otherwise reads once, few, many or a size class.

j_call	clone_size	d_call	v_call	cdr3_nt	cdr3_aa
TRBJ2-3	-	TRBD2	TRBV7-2	TGTGCCAGCAGCGTAGGCGGGACTAGCCTTCAGGATACGCAGTATTTT	CASSVGGTSLQDTQYF
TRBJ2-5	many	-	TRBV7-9	TGTGCCAGCAGCTTAGGTGGCGGCCAAGAGACCCAGTACTTC	CASSLGGGQETQYF
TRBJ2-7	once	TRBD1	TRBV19	TGTGCCATTAGGCCGGGACAGGGCTCCTACGAGCAGTACTTC	CAIRPGQGSYEQYF
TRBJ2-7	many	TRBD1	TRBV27	TGTGCCAGCAGTCAAGGGACAGGATACTACGAGCAGTACTTC	CASSQGTGYYEQYF
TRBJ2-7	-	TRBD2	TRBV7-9	TGTGCCAGCAGAACTAGCGGGAGGAACGGCGAGCAGTACTTC	CASRTSGRNGEQYF
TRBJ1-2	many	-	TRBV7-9	TGTGCCAGCAGCTCCTCGGGACTTACCTACACCTTC	CASSSSGLTYTF
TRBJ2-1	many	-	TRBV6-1	TGTGCCAGCAGTGAAGCAAGCTACAATGAGCAGTTCTTC	CASSEASYNEQFF
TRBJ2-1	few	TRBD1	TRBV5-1	TGCGCCAGCAGCTTGGAGGGACAGTACTACAATGAGCAGTTCTTC	CASSLEGQYYNEQFF
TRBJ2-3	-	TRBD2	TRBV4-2	TGTGCCAGCAGCCTACTCCTAGCGGGAGGCACAGATAAGCAGTATTTT	CASSLLLAGGTDKQYF
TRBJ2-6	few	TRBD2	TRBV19	TGTGCCACTTGGGAGGGCTCTGGGGCCAACGTCCTGACTTTC	CATWEGSGANVLTF
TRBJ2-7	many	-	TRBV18	TGTGCCAGCTCACCCGGACAGTACGAGCAGTACTTC	CASSPGQYEQYF
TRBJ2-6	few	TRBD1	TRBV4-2	TGTGCCAGCAGCCAAGTGGATCGGACAGGGGGCTCTGGGGCCAACGTCCTGACTTTC	CASSQVDRTGGSGANVLTF
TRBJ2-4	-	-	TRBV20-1	TGCAGTGCTAGAGGAACTAACGCCAAAAACATTCAGTACTTC	CSARGTNAKNIQYF
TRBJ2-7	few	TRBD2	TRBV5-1	TGCGCCAGCAGCCCCGGGGGAGCGGGAGACTACGAGCAGTACTTC	CASSPGGAGDYEQYF
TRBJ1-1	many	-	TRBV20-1	TGCAGTGCTAGAGAAGATAAACTTCTCATGAACACTGAAGCTTTCTTT	CSAREDKLLMNTEAFF
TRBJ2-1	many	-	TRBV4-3	TGCGCCAGCAGCCAAGAAAGAGCGCCCACCTACAATGAGCAGTTCTTC	CASSQERAPTYNEQFF
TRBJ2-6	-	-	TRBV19	TGTGCCAGTAGTCCGAGACCACAGGGTCGCTCTGGGGCCAACGTCCTGACTTTC	CASSPRPQGRSGANVLTF
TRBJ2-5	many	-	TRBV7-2	TGTGCCAGCAGCCCTTCAGCCCCCAGTCTGGGGACCCAGTACTTC	CASSPSAPSLGTQYF
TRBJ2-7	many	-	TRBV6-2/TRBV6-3	TGTGCCAGCAGTTACGGTTGGTCCCTGAGGTACGAGCAGTACTTC	CASSYGWSLRYEQYF
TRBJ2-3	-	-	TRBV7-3	TGTGCCAGCAGCTTAATGGGGCGAACTACGGGCACAGATACGCAGTATTTT	CASSLMGRTTGTDTQYF
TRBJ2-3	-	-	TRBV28	TGTGCCAGCACCCTACAATCTGGGGGCCAGCCCCAGTATTTT	CASTLQSGGQPQYF
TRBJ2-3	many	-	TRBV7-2	TGTGCCAGCAGCTTAGCCTGGACAGATACGCAGTATTTT	CASSLAWTDTQYF
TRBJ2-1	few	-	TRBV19	TGTGCCAGTAGTACGCCCGCCGGCGGTCGGGGCGGTCACAATGAGCAGTTCTTC	CASSTPAGGRGGHNEQFF
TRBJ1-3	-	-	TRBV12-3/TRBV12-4	TGTGCCAGCAGTTTCTCAGGGTTTGGAAACACCATATATTTT	CASSFSGFGNTIYF
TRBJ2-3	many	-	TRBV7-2	TGTGCCAGCAGCCCCTTTCTCGTCAATACGCAGTATTTT	CASSPFLVNTQYF
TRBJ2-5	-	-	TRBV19	TGTGCCAGTAGTATAGGGTTGGGAGAGACCCAGTACTTC	CASSIGLGETQYF
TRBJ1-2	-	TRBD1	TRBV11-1	TGTGCCAGCAGTCTTAAGGGGACAGGGTTGAAGACCTTC	CASSLKGTGLKTF
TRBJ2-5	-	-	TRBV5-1	TGCGCCAGCAGCTTTGTTCCTGAAGAGACCCAGTACTTC	CASSFVPEETQYF
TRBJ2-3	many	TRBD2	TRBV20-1	TGCAGTGCTAGAGATCTATTAGCGGGAAGCACAGATACGCAGTATTTT	CSARDLLAGSTDTQYF
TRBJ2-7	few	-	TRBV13	TGTGCCAGCAGCCAGTCGGTCCAAGGCGACGAGCAGTACTTC	CASSQSVQGDEQYF
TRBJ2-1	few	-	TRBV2	TGTGCCAGCAGTTATGTCAGCCGGGGCTACAATGAGCAGTTCTTC	CASSYVSRGYNEQFF
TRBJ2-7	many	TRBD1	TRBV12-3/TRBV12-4	TGTGCCAGCAGTCCCCGAGGCAGGGGGAGCTACGAGCAGTACTTC	CASSPRGRGSYEQYF
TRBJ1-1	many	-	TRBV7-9	TGTGCCAGCAGCCCGATAGGACGCCAGAACACTGAAGCTTTCTTT	CASSPIGRQNTEAFF
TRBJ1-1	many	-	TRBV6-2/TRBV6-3	TGTGCCAGCAGTTACTCGAACAGCGCTGAAGCTTTCTTT	CASSYSNSAEAFF
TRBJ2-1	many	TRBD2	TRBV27	TGTGCCAGCAGTTTATTGAGACTAGCGGGAGTGCATGAGCAGTTCTTC	CASSLLRLAGVHEQFF
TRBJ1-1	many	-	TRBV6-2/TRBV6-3	TGTGCCAGCAGTCCGGACAGACAGGACACTGAAGCTTTCTTT	CASSPDRQDTEAFF
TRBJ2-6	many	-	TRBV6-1	TGTGCCAGCAGTGAGTCTGGGGCCAACGTCCTGACTTTC	CASSESGANVLTF
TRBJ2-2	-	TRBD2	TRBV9	TGTGCCAGCAGCGTAGAGCTAGCGGGAGTAAACACCGGGGAGCTGTTTTTT	CASSVELAGVNTGELFF
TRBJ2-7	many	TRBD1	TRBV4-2	TGTGCCAGCAGCCAAGATCCAAACGGACAGGACTTCCCCCACGAGCAGTACTTC	CASSQDPNGQDFPHEQYF
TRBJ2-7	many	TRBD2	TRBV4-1	TGCGCCAGCAGCCAACCGACTAGCGGGAGCCGCGAGCAGTACTTC	CASSQPTSGSREQYF
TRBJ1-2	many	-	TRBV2	TGTGCCAGCAAGAGCAGGATTAATAGTAACTATGGCTACACCTTC	CASKSRINSNYGYTF
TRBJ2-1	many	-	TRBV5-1	TGCGCCAGCAGCTGGGGGGCCAACAGGTACAATGAGCAGTTCTTC	CASSWGANRYNEQFF
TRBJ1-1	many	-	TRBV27	TGTGCCAGCAGTTTAGGAAGAGCTTTAATGAACACTGAAGCTTTCTTT	CASSLGRALMNTEAFF
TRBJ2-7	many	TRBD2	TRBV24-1	TGTGCCACCGCTAGCGGGAGTGGCTACGAGCAGTACTTC	CATASGSGYEQYF
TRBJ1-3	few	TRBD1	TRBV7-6	TGTGCCAGCAGCTTAGCGTTTCAGGGGGCAGCTGGAAACACCATATATTTT	CASSLAFQGAAGNTIYF
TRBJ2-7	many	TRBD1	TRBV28	TGTGCCAGCAGGTCCCCCGGGACAGGGGGCGCCGAGCAGTACTTC	CASRSPGTGGAEQYF
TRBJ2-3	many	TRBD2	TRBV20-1	TGCAGTGCTAAAGCGGGGGGGGAGGTCACAGATACGCAGTATTTT	CSAKAGGEVTDTQYF
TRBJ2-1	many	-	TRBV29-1	TGCAGCGTTAGCCGTGACTTGGTAGATGAGCAGTTCTTC	CSVSRDLVDEQFF
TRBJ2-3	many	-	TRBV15	TGTGCCACCAGCGACCTGAGCGCGCTTACTAGCACAGATACGCAGTATTTT	CATSDLSALTSTDTQYF
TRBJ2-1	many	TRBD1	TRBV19	TGTGCCAGTAGTATTAAGGGCGACAGGGGCTGGCTTAGCTCCTACAATGAGCAGTTCTTC	CASSIKGDRGWLSSYNEQFF
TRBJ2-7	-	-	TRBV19	TGTGCCATTAGTATGGACCTTAGGGGCGGCGAGCAGTACTTC	CAISMDLRGGEQYF
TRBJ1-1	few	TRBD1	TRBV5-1	TGCGCCAGCAGCTTGGCCGCGACAGGGGAAGCTTTCTTT	CASSLAATGEAFF